This TCR beta chain comes out of a study of cytomegalovirus exposure and HLA in healthy donors. General observations from the study: As a later analysis showed, a missense DCLRE1C variant was linked to trimming of TCR beta V- and J-genes.

This CDR3 spans 13 amino acids. V shed 6 bases and J shed 0 bases, with 11 bases lying between them. Germline CDR1 is SQVTM and CDR2 is ANQGSEA. The PCR ran on 60 Vbeta and 13 Jbeta primers. Original methodology: Among the unique TCR beta chains that a later analysis counted, about 81 million in all, around 11 million were shared. The protocol was immunoSEQ multiplex PCR, while the TCRdb copy is restricted to in-frame clones and leaves out a portion. V, J and clone size are taken as reported in that table, and D and trimming were inferred from the DNA itself. Of 140,000 or so clones in the sample, approximately 80% were seen once. Note on this clone: Its antigen is not known.

The genes are TRBV29-1 and TRBJ1-1; D uncertain. Specimen: PBMCs. The TCR sequence derives from a man aged 35-49 years in good health and CMV-seronegative. The CDR3 coding sequence is TGCAGCGTGGGCGAGATGATGAACACTGAAGCTTTCTTT. Translation gives CSVGEMMNTEAFF.